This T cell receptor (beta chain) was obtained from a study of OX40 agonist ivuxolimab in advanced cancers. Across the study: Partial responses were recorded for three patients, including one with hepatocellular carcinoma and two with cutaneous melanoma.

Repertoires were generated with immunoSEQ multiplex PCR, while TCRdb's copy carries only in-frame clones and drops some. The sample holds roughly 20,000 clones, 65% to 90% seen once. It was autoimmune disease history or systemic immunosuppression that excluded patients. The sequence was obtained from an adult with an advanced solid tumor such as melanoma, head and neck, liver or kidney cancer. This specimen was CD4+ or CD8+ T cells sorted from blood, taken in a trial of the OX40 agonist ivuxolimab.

The CDR3 loop reads CASSGRGVGEAFF. The CDR3 coding sequence is TGTGCCAGCAGCGGAAGGGGGGTGGGTGAAGCTTTCTTT. The chain is built from TRBV5-6 and TRBJ1-1, with D perhaps TRBD1 (6 bases). CDR1 is SGHDT, CDR2 YYEEEE, per germline. The V gene lost 4 bases and the J gene lost 7 bases, with 14 bases spanning the gap. The length of the CDR3 is 13 residues. The whole variable domain, remainder taken from reference TRBV5-6 and TRBJ1-1, is DAGVTQSPTHLIKTRGQQVTLRCSPKSGHDTVSWYQQALGQGPQFIFQYYEEEERQRGNFPDRFSGHQFPNYSSELNVNALLLGDSALYLCASSGRGVGEAFFGQGTRLTVV.